This is a list of T cell receptor beta chains from one sample in a study of blood T cells in healthy people across ages. One entry per CDR3 protein results from TCRdb running MiXCR on the 5' RACE reads. The sample consists of 1.5 million to 2 million distinct CDR3 sequences, roughly 27% of them appearing once. The sample comprised blood. These receptors were taken from a woman aged 25 to 39 in good health. Each CDR3 is given without its conserved first and last residue. Each record gives: J gene, V gene, clone size, CDR3 length, CDR3 protein. Only part of the rows carry a size: once, few, many, or a class if the clone is expanded.

>TRBJ1-2|TRBV9|few|13
ASSDISPANYDYT
>TRBJ2-3|TRBV15|.|13
ATSRGRGRTDTQY
>TRBJ2-1|TRBV7-2|.|14
ASSLLSGGTYNEQF
>TRBJ2-3|TRBV7-2|few|13
ATRPVAGGTDTQY
>TRBJ2-6|TRBV28|few|17
ASSSLGLAGTSGANVLT
>TRBJ2-1|TRBV5-1|few|10
ASSWTNSEQF
>TRBJ2-3|TRBV7-2|.|17
ASTLWKRGGFKSTDTRY
>TRBJ1-2|TRBV20-1|many|9
SARGPGGYT
>TRBJ1-1|TRBV5-1|.|12
ASSVSQGLTEAF
>TRBJ1-2|TRBV5-1|.|11
ASSPAGTEGYT
>TRBJ2-3|TRBV21-1|.|14
ASSKVQPQRADTQY
>TRBJ2-4|TRBV29-1|many|10
SGGASGDIQY
>TRBJ2-3|TRBV7-9|few|13
ASSFSGRPTDTQY
>TRBJ2-4|TRBV13|few|14
ASSRTSGRAANIQY
>TRBJ2-1|TRBV5-1|.|15
ASSTGSGTGYRNEQF
>TRBJ1-4|TRBV12-3/TRBV12-4|.|13
ASSLATGRGGQLF
>TRBJ2-1|TRBV28|.|10
ASSRPPPEQF
>TRBJ2-7|TRBV2|.|10
ASSDNLGEQY
>TRBJ1-2|TRBV14|.|13
ASSRALGLAAGYT
>TRBJ2-1|TRBV4-3|few|12
ASSQDLGGAEQF
>TRBJ2-1|TRBV7-9|few|11
ASSPTPGDEQF
>TRBJ2-3|TRBV6-5|many|13
ASSYGTGKIDTQY
>TRBJ2-3|TRBV20-1|few|13
SARVPGSVSDTQY
>TRBJ2-5|TRBV9|.|11
ASSVMRDDEQY
>TRBJ2-3|TRBV6-4|few|12
ASSEQASTDTQY
>TRBJ2-5|TRBV20-1|many|12
SASAGGVVETQY